Listed below are T cell receptor beta chains from one sample, sequenced in a study of blood T cell repertoires in COVID-19. The repertoire was sequenced with immunoSEQ multiplex PCR; TCRdb's copy has only in-frame clones and lacks some. The sample includes around 27,000 clones, 83% seen only once; the top ten take around 25%. Specimen: peripheral blood. The receptors stem from an older man with active COVID-19. The CDR3 runs from the conserved cysteine through the conserved F or W. D genes are given only for firm matches. Some rows mark clone size as missing; the rest say once, few, many or name a class of expanded clone.

-	TRBV5-1	-	TRBJ2-1	TGCGCCAGCAGCTCGACAGATAGCCCATACAATGAGCAGTTCTTC	CASSSTDSPYNEQFF
few	TRBV6-5	TRBD2	TRBJ2-7	TGTGCCAGCAAACCGGGACTAGCGTACTCCTACGAGCAGTACTTC	CASKPGLAYSYEQYF
-	TRBV12-3/TRBV12-4	-	TRBJ2-7	TGTGCCAGCACCCAGTCTTCGTCAAACGAGCAGTACTTC	CASTQSSSNEQYF
-	TRBV5-1	TRBD2	TRBJ2-7	TGCGCCAGCAGCGGGACTAGCGGGAGCTACGAGCAGTACTTC	CASSGTSGSYEQYF
-	TRBV29-1	-	TRBJ2-1	TGCAGCGTTTCAGGGGCAGGCAATGAGCAGTTCTTC	CSVSGAGNEQFF
-	TRBV7-8	TRBD1	TRBJ1-4	TGTGCCAGCAGCTTACGACCGGGACAGCCCATTGAAAAACTGTTTTTT	CASSLRPGQPIEKLFF
-	TRBV2	TRBD1	TRBJ2-5	TGTGCCAGCAGCCGGGACAGCCAAGAGACCCAGTACTTC	CASSRDSQETQYF
-	TRBV19	-	TRBJ2-7	TGTGCCAGTAGTATAGATCACGGCGGGACGATCTACGAGCAGTACTTC	CASSIDHGGTIYEQYF
-	TRBV9	-	TRBJ1-6	TGTGCCAGCAGCGTGGACATTCTGAGCTCCTATAATTCACCCCTCCACTTT	CASSVDILSSYNSPLHF
few	TRBV6-6	-	TRBJ1-2	TGTGCCACTCGGGTTGGGTATGGCTACACCTTC	CATRVGYGYTF
few	TRBV14	TRBD1	TRBJ2-5	TGTGCCAGCAGCCACGCTTCAGGGGGCAGGGAGACCCAGTACTTC	CASSHASGGRETQYF
-	TRBV2	TRBD1	TRBJ1-1	TGTGCCAGCCGGGACAGGGAGAACACTGAAGCTTTCTTT	CASRDRENTEAFF
once	TRBV19	-	TRBJ1-2	TGTGCCAGTAGTAATCGGGCAGGGTCGGACTATGGCTACACCTTC	CASSNRAGSDYGYTF
-	TRBV7-8	TRBD1	TRBJ1-5	TGTGCCAGCAGCCGAGACAGGGCGGGCAATCAGCCCCAGCATTTT	CASSRDRAGNQPQHF
-	TRBV3-1/TRBV3-2	TRBD1	TRBJ1-1	TGTGCCAGCAGCCATTCAACAGGGGCCCGAAGACCTGAAGCTTTCTTT	CASSHSTGARRPEAFF
-	TRBV5-1	TRBD1	TRBJ2-5	TGCGCCAGCAGCTTGGGACAGGGCGAGACCCAGTACTTC	CASSLGQGETQYF
-	TRBV10-1	-	TRBJ1-2	TGCGCCAGCAGAATTATAGTGGAGGAAGGGAGAAATGGCTACACCTTC	CASRIIVEEGRNGYTF
few	TRBV6-4	TRBD2	TRBJ2-7	TGTGCCAGCAGTGAGGGGGGGGAGCAGTACTTC	CASSEGGEQYF
few	TRBV14	-	TRBJ2-1	TGTGCCAGCACTAAATTGGAGGGTGAGCAGTTCTTC	CASTKLEGEQFF
-	TRBV11-2	-	TRBJ1-1	TGTGCCAGCAGCCCGGAGGGAATTTTATTGAACACTGAAGCTTTCTTT	CASSPEGILLNTEAFF
-	TRBV2	-	TRBJ1-1	TGTGCCAGCATGAAACTCGGACAGGAAGCTTTCTTT	CASMKLGQEAFF
-	TRBV6-5	-	TRBJ1-6	TGTGCCTCCCATAACGAGAACTATAATTCACCCCTCCACTTT	CASHNENYNSPLHF
-	TRBV2	-	TRBJ2-7	TGTGCCACCTCGTCCCCGGGACTGGGGGCCTACGAGCAGTACTTC	CATSSPGLGAYEQYF
-	TRBV7-2	TRBD1	TRBJ1-1	TGTGCCAGCAGCCGTGGGACAGGGGCCCCTAGCGTGTCTGAAGCTTTCTTT	CASSRGTGAPSVSEAFF
-	TRBV19	TRBD1	TRBJ1-1	TGTGCCAGTGGGACAGGGTATTCTAGGAACACTGAAGCTTTCTTT	CASGTGYSRNTEAFF
-	TRBV12-3/TRBV12-4	TRBD2	TRBJ2-3	TGTGCCAGCAGCCTGGGGGGGGATACGCAGTATTTT	CASSLGGDTQYF
-	TRBV19	-	TRBJ1-5	TGTGCCAGTAGTATAGGTCGGGGGAATCAGCCCCAGCATTTT	CASSIGRGNQPQHF
-	TRBV30	-	TRBJ1-1	TGTGCCTGGAGTCGCGGGCTTAACACTGAAGCTTTCTTT	CAWSRGLNTEAFF